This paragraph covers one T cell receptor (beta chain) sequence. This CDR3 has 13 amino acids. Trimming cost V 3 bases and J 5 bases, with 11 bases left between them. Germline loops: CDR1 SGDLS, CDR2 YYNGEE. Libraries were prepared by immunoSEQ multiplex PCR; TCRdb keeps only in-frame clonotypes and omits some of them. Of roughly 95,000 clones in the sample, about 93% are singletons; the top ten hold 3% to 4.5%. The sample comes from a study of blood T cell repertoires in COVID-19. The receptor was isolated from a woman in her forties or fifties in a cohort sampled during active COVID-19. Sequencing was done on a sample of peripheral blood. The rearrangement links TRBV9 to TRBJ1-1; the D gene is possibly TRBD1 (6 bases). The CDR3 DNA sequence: TGTGCCAGCAGCGAGGGGGGGCGGACTGAAGCTTTCTTT. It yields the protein CASSEGGRTEAFF.